The next 9 T cell receptor beta chains were all read from a single sample in a study of human T cells and chemical hapten exposure. TCRdb itself ran the RACE reads through MiXCR, one entry per CDR3 protein. The sample contains some 380,000 distinct CDR3 sequences, 4.8% of which appear only once. The time point denotes: patch test 1, 2 weeks after DPC sensitization. Sample treatment: therapeutic diphenylcyclopropenone sensitization with weekly scalp DPC. This sample comprised whole blood, obtained in connection with sensitization to the hapten diphenylcyclopropenone (DPC). The receptors here all came from a woman aged 45-65 years with alopecia areata. Some clones in this sample may be carry-over from other donors' samples.

This clonotype came up many times. The V and J genes are TRBV29-1 and TRBJ2-7; 10 bases are shared with TRBD1. CDR3 length: 13 amino acids. Unmatched junction bases numbered 4, after V lost 4 bases and J lost 4 bases. The germline V gene has CDR1 SQVTM and CDR2 ANQGSEA. The CDR3 sequence: CSVGQGARYEQYF. Written as DNA, the CDR3 is TGCAGCGTTGGACAGGGGGCAAGGTACGAGCAGTACTTC.

The chain is built from TRBV5-1 and TRBJ1-1, with D perhaps matching TRBD1 (6 bases). CDR3 length: 14 amino acids. Germline V gene lookup returns CDR1 SGHRS and CDR2 YFSETQ. The V and J ends lost 4 bases and 4 bases respectively, with 14 bases between them. CDR3 in DNA: TGCGCCAGCAGCCAGTCGACAGGCTTCACTGAAGCTTTCTTT. Its translation: CASSQSTGFTEAFF.

This clonotype was found many times. This chain connects TRBV7-9 to TRBJ1-5; no clear D gene. V lost 1 base and J lost 6, with 7 bases in between. Germline CDR1 is SEHNR and CDR2 is FQNEAQ (reference sequence). This CDR3 has 13 amino acids. The CDR3 is CASSLERFQPQHF. The CDR3 bases are TGTGCCAGCAGCTTAGAGAGGTTTCAGCCCCAGCATTTT.

This chain joins TRBV18 and TRBJ1-3, with TRBD1 matching 10 bases. J was trimmed by 4 bases and V by 3 bases; bases with no gene match: 15. The CDR3 consists of 19 residues. Germline values: CDR1 KGHSH, CDR2 LQKENI. The DNA for the CDR3 is TGTGCCAGCTCACCCCGGGACAGGGGACTGGTGCTTTCGGGAAACACCATATATTTT. It is translated as CASSPRDRGLVLSGNTIYF.

This clonotype was seen at least ten times. The rearrangement links TRBV11-2 to TRBJ2-6; 8 bases align to TRBD1. Germline CDR1 is SGHAT and CDR2 is FQNNGV. CDR3 length equals 16 residues. V shed 3 bases and J 1 base; nucleotides not matched to a gene: 2. The CDR3 DNA is TGTGCCAGCAGCTTTACAGGGGGGTCTGGGGCCAACGTCCTGACTTTC. Its protein is CASSFTGGSGANVLTF.

This clonotype was detected ten times or more. This chain links TRBV3-1 with TRBJ1-2; D is uncertain. CDR3 size: 15 residues. Trimming removed 4 bases from V and 8 bases from J, with 20 bases in between. The germline CDR1 and CDR2 sequences are LGHDT and YNNKEL (reference sequence). The CDR3 sequence: CASSPLSTQPRGYTF. CDR3 nucleotide sequence: TGTGCCAGCAGCCCGCTCTCGACCCAGCCTCGGGGCTACACCTTC.

This clonotype was observed many times. J is TRBJ1-1 and V is TRBV11-1, with a possible D match to TRBD1 (6 bases). Germline CDR1 SGHAT, CDR2 FQDESV (reference sequence). The V end was cut by 0 bases, the J end by 0 bases, with 17 bases between. The CDR3 covers 18 residues. The CDR3 loop reads CASSLAPATGGMNTEAFF. In DNA, the CDR3 is TGTGCCAGCAGCTTAGCCCCGGCGACAGGCGGAATGAACACTGAAGCTTTCTTT.

In this sample, this clonotype turned up many times. The rearrangement uses TRBV27 and TRBJ2-5, with a possible D match to TRBD1 (6 bases). The CDR3 spans 14 residues. Trimming pared 5 bases from V and 1 base from J, leaving 11 bases between. The germline gives CDR1 MNHEY, CDR2 SMNVEV (reference sequence). CDR3 sequence reads: CASSEYRVQETQYF. The CDR3 DNA follows: TGTGCCAGCAGTGAATACAGGGTCCAAGAGACCCAGTACTTC.

Ten or more counts support this clonotype. The chain uses TRBV2 and TRBJ2-7; TRBD1 aligns across 7 bases. V lost 2 bases to trimming and J lost 3 bases; unmatched junction nucleotides: 7. The CDR3 runs 15 residues. The germline gives CDR1 SNHLY, CDR2 FYNNEI. The CDR3 spells CASSEQQGVVYEQYF. The CDR3 DNA reads TGTGCCAGCAGTGAACAGCAGGGGGTCGTCTACGAGCAGTACTTC.